This entry concerns a single T cell receptor (beta chain). The data were obtained in a study of blood T cell repertoires in COVID-19. Under the authors' procedure: Researchers report that nucleated cell counts were estimated from reference gene primer amplification. Using immunoSEQ multiplex PCR, the repertoire was profiled, and TCRdb retains in-frame clones only, with some absent. V, J and clone size reflect that table, while D and trimming were determined from the DNA. Here the sample spans approximately 210,000 clones, roughly 84% being singletons. J gave up 5 bases and V 6 bases, and 8 bases lay outside the gene matches. The germline CDR1 and CDR2 sequences are LNHDA and SQIVND (reference sequence). The CDR3 runs to 15 residues.

The sequencing input was peripheral blood. The chain has TRBV19 and TRBJ2-1, with TRBD2 matching 9 bases. The sequence was obtained from a woman aged 80 or over with acute or convalescent COVID-19. For the CDR3, the DNA is TGTGCCAGTAGGACACCGGGACTAGCCCACAATGAGCAGTTCTTC. It yields the protein CASRTPGLAHNEQFF.